The sequence of this T cell receptor beta chain was determined in a study of T cells in Graves' hyperthyroidism and ophthalmopathy. Patients aged 18 to 65 had newly diagnosed hyperthyroidism that had lasted under 2 months. The CDR3 totals 15 residues. Germline CDR1 is GTSNPN and CDR2 is SVGIG (reference sequence). Study outcomes and limitations: Ophthalmopathy got predicted by the model a median about six months before its onset. In blood, most of the thyroid clonotypes expanded above 0.001 were also present.

Of note for this clonotype: Antigen: not known. A read error may produce the germline difference seen at one junction end.

From RNA transcripts, TCR beta CDR3 regions were amplified. An initial round of RT-PCR targeting the TCR CDR3 relied on the HTBI primer set. TCRdb called the multiplex PCR reads again in MiXCR, with one record for every CDR3 protein. The table has hundreds of thousands of distinct CDR3 sequences, 13% seen once. The chain recombines TRBV30 with TRBJ2-2; possibly TRBD2 for D (6 bases). Specimen: blood. This receptor was obtained from a young woman with Graves' hyperthyroidism. In nucleotides, the CDR3 is TGTGCCTGGGCCCGAGGGAGGCTGAACGCCGGGGAGCTGTTTTTT. This codes for CAWARGRLNAGELFF.